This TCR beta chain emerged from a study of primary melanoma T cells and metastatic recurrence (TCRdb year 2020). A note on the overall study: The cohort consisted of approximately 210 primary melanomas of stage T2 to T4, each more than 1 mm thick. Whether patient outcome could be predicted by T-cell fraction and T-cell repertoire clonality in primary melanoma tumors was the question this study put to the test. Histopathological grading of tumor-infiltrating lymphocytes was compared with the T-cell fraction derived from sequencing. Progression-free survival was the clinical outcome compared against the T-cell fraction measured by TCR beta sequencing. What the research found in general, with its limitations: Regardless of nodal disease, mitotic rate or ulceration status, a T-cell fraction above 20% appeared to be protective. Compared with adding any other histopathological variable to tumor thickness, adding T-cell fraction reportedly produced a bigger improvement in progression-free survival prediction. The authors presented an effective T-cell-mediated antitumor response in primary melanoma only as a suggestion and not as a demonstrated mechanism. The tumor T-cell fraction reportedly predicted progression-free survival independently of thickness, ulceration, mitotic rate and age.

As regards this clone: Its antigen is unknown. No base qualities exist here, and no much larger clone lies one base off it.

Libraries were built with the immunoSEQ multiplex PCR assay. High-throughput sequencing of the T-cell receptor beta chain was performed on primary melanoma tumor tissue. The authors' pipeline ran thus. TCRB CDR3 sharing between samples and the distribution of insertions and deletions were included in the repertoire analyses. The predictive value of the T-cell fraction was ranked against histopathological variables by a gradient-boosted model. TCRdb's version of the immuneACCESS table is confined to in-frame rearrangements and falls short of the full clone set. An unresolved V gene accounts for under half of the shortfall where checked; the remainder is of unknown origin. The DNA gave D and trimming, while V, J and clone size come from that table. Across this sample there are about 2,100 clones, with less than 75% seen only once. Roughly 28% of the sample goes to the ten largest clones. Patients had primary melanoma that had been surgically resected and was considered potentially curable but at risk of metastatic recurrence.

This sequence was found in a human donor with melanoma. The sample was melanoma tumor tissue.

Read as DNA, the sequence is TGTGCCAGCTCAACGACTAGCGCAAACACCGGGGAGCTGTTTTTT. It encodes CASSTTSANTGELFF. The chain uses TRBV18 and TRBJ2-2, with 8 middle bases fitting TRBD2. Per the germline V gene, KGHSH is the CDR1 and LQKENI is the CDR2. For this chain, trimming is 5 bases at the V end and 2 bases at the J end, and the number of junction bases without a gene match is 4. The CDR3, from cysteine to phenylalanine, totals 15 residues. Only CDR3 DNA is held: 45 bases, read in frame from base 1.